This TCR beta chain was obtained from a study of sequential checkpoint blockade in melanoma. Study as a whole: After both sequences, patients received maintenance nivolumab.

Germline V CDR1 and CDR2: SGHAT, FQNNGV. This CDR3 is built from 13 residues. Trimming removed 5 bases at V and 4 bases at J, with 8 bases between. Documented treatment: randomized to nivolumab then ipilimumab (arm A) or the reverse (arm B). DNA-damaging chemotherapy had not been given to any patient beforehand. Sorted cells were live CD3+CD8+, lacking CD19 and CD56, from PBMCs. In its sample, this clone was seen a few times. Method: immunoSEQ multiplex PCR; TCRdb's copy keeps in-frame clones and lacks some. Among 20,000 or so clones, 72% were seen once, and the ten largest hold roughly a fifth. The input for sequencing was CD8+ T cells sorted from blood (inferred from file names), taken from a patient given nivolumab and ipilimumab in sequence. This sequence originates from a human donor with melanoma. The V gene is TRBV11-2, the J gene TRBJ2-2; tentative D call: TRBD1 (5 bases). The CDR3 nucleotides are TGTGCCAGCAGCAGGGGCTTCACCGGGGAGCTGTTTTTT. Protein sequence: CASSRGFTGELFF. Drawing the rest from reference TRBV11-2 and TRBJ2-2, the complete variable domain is EAGVAQSPRYKIIEKRQSVAFWCNPISGHATLYWYQQILGQGPKLLIQFQNNGVVDDSQLPKDRFSAERLKGVDSTLKIQPAKLEDSAVYLCASSRGFTGELFFGEGSRLTVL.